Each of the 16 T cell receptor beta chains below was sequenced from the same sample in a study of blood T cell repertoires in COVID-19. TCRdb's copy holds only in-frame clones and misses some; the assay was immunoSEQ multiplex PCR. The sample records hundreds of thousands of clones, around 84% being singletons. The sequencing sample was made of PBMCs or T cells enriched from blood (not recorded which). Receptors were obtained from a woman aged 30 to 39 who had been exposed to COVID-19.

CDR3 DNA sequence: TGTGCCAGCAGCCCAGGGGGAGATGGCTACACCTTC. It is translated as CASSPGGDGYTF. V and J are TRBV7-9 and TRBJ1-2; TRBD1 aligns across 7 bases. Trimming removed 5 bases from V and 6 bases from J; junction bases left unmatched: 3. This CDR3 spans 12 amino acids. The germline V gene has CDR1 SEHNR and CDR2 FQNEAQ (reference sequence).

V and J are TRBV28 and TRBJ1-2, with 7 bases fitting TRBD1. The germline CDR1 and CDR2 sequences are MDHEN and SYDVKM. The CDR3 runs to 17 residues. J lost 5 bases, V lost 8 bases, and 20 bases had no gene match. This CDR3 reads CASRSGALAGGDYGYTF. The CDR3 DNA is TGTGCCAGCCGGTCAGGGGCCCTGGCAGGGGGAGATTATGGCTACACCTTC.

V is TRBV21-1 and J is TRBJ2-3; the DNA was not compared with TRBD1, the D call given in the table. TRBV21-1 is an annotated pseudogene. CDR3 size: 13 residues. CDR3 DNA: TGTGCCATCTTGAGACAGCCCACAGATACGCAGTATTTT. Amino acid sequence: CAILRQPTDTQYF.

The gene calls are TRBV28 and TRBJ2-7; 11 nucleotides align to TRBD1. Germline V gene data show CDR1 as MDHEN and CDR2 as SYDVKM. Germline trimming cut 7 bases from V and 2 bases from J; bases unmatched to any gene: 4. This CDR3 is 14 amino acids long. The chain's CDR3 is CASNRDRGTYEQYF. In DNA, the CDR3 is TGTGCCAGCAACCGGGACAGGGGGACCTACGAGCAGTACTTC.

The chain is built from TRBV28 and TRBJ2-1; TRBD1 is a possible D gene (5 bases). Germline V CDR1 and CDR2: MDHEN, SYDVKM. This CDR3 contains 15 residues. V shed 6 bases and J shed 2 bases, with 14 bases lying between them. The CDR3 nucleotides are TGTGCCAGCAGACTCAGGGTGAGCACCTACAATGAGCAGTTCTTC. Residues: CASRLRVSTYNEQFF. Looking up the rest from reference TRBV28 and TRBJ2-1 gives the full variable domain: DVKVTQSSRYLVKRTGEKVFLECVQDMDHENMFWYRQDPGLGLRLIYFSYDVKMKEKGDIPEGYSVSREKKERFSLILESASTNQTSMYLCASRLRVSTYNEQFFGPGTRLTVL.

The chain uses TRBV5-1 and TRBJ2-1, with TRBD1 matching 7 bases. CDR3 length: 12 amino acids. The trim removed 4 bases at V and 13 bases at J, leaving 8 bases unmatched. Germline values: CDR1 SGHRS, CDR2 YFSETQ. Here the CDR3 reads CASSTGQVDQFF. The CDR3 coding sequence is TGCGCCAGCAGCACCGGACAGGTTGATCAGTTCTTC.

J is TRBJ1-1 and V is TRBV7-9, with TRBD1 matching over 8 bases. V lost 5 bases, J lost 4 bases, and 6 bases stayed unmatched. Germline loops: CDR1 SEHNR, CDR2 FQNEAQ (reference sequence). The length of the CDR3 is 14 residues. The CDR3 DNA reads as TGTGCCAGCAGCAGAGGACAGGGAGTCACTGAAGCTTTCTTT. It encodes CASSRGQGVTEAFF.

The chain recombines TRBV11-2 with TRBJ1-6; tentatively, D is TRBD1 (5 bases). Germline V CDR1 and CDR2: SGHAT, FQNNGV. Trimming took 0 bases from V and 10 from J, leaving 13 bases between them. This CDR3 spans 15 amino acids. Here the CDR3 reads CASSLEGGAASPLHF. The DNA for the CDR3 is TGTGCCAGCAGCTTAGAGGGAGGGGCGGCGTCACCCCTCCACTTT.

The gene calls are TRBV25-1 and TRBJ1-1; 7 bases are a match to TRBD1. CDR1 is MGHDK, CDR2 SYGVNS, per germline. With V trimmed by 7 bases and J by 1 base, 3 bases remained unmatched. CDR3 length: 13 amino acids. CDR3 region: CASKDRSNTEAFF. DNA of the CDR3: TGTGCCAGCAAGGACAGGTCGAACACTGAAGCTTTCTTT.

The CDR3 region has the DNA TGCGCCAGCAGCTCTCTTAAGAGAGGAGGTCCGTACCAAGAGACCCAGTACTTC. Translated, it gives CASSSLKRGGPYQETQYF. The chain recombines TRBV5-1 with TRBJ2-5; maybe TRBD2 (5 bases). Between the trimmed V and J ends, which lost 3 bases and 0 bases, there was a span of 21 bases. CDR3 size: 18 residues. The V gene's germline CDR1 is SGHRS and CDR2 YFSETQ.

This clone has a single count. Other DNA sequences in this sample translate to the same CDR3. The chain links TRBV5-4 to TRBJ2-5, with D perhaps matching TRBD2 (6 bases). Trimming left V 5 bases short and J 2 bases short, with 10 bases between. The CDR3 length is 13 residues. CDR1 SGHNT and CDR2 YYREEE come from the germline V gene (reference sequence). In DNA form, the CDR3 reads TGTGCCAGCAGTTTTCGGGGGCAAGAGACCCAGTACTTC. This sequence encodes CASSFRGQETQYF.

This clone was detected only once. The rearrangement uses TRBV2 and TRBJ1-3; TRBD1 matches at 7 bases. With 5 bases clipped from V and 0 bases from J, the junction kept 10 bases outside the gene matches. Per germline, CDR1 SNHLY and CDR2 FYNNEI. There are 17 residues in the CDR3. CDR3 sequence: CASSHGQDRSSGNTIYF. CDR3 bases: TGTGCCAGCAGTCACGGACAGGACCGAAGCTCTGGAAACACCATATATTTT.

The rearrangement uses TRBV28 and TRBJ1-2; 8 bases map to TRBD1. The V segment lost 3 bases and the J segment 4 bases; nucleotides outside the gene matches: 7. This CDR3 is built from 15 residues. The germline V gene encodes CDR1 MDHEN and CDR2 SYDVKM. The CDR3 sequence: CASSLFVQGGYGYTF. For the CDR3, the DNA is TGTGCCAGCAGTTTGTTTGTACAGGGGGGCTATGGCTACACCTTC.

V and J are TRBV10-2 and TRBJ2-5, with 9 positions matching TRBD2. This CDR3 has 16 residues. CDR1 and CDR2 from the germline V gene are WSHSY and SAAADI. V lost 0 bases, J lost 0 bases, and 2 bases stayed unmatched. This CDR3 reads CASSESRLADQETQYF. As DNA, the CDR3 is TGCGCCAGCAGTGAGTCCCGACTAGCGGACCAAGAGACCCAGTACTTC.

The chain carries TRBV15 and TRBJ2-5; 10 nucleotides match TRBD1. This CDR3 spans 14 amino acids. Trimming removed 8 bases from V and 5 bases from J; junction bases left unmatched: 8. The germline V gene encodes CDR1 LNHNV and CDR2 YYDKDF (reference sequence). CDR3 region: CATGGQGVWETQYF. In DNA, the CDR3 is TGTGCCACCGGCGGACAGGGGGTATGGGAGACCCAGTACTTC. Filled out from reference TRBV15 and TRBJ2-5, the complete variable domain reads DAMVIQNPRYQVTQFGKPVTLSCSQTLNHNVMYWYQQKSSQAPKLLFHYYDKDFNNEADTPDNFQSRRPNTSFCFLDIRSPGLGDTAMYLCATGGQGVWETQYFGPGTRLLVL.

The chain links TRBV29-1 to TRBJ1-1, with D perhaps matching TRBD1 (6 bases). Germline assignment: CDR1 SQVTM and CDR2 ANQGSEA. Trimming stripped 6 bases from V and 6 bases from J, with 17 bases between. This CDR3 is 13 amino acids long. The CDR3 spells CSVTPGRGPEAFF. Here the CDR3 DNA reads TGCAGCGTGACACCAGGCAGGGGACCTGAAGCTTTCTTT.